The present T cell receptor beta chain was sequenced within a study of blood T cell repertoires in COVID-19. Study-wide context: The analysed material was cDNA or gDNA that came from T cells, B-cell-depleted T cells, or PBMCs.

In the original processing: Amplification of reference gene primers was used by the study to estimate nucleated cell counts. Data came from immunoSEQ multiplex PCR; TCRdb stores just in-frame clones and leaves some out. The DNA gave D and trimming, while V, J and clone size come from that table. Among fewer than 300,000 clones, just over 85% were seen once, and the ten largest hold around a tenth. Deletions cut 6 bases from V and 1 base from J, with 10 bases between. Germline V gene sequence: CDR1 SNHLY, CDR2 FYNNEI. The CDR3 runs to 14 residues. It was during active infection that Seattle patients were enrolled and then longitudinally followed.

The chain joins TRBV2 to TRBJ1-3; no firm D call. Sequencing used peripheral blood. The clonotype was recovered from a man aged 45-65 years with COVID-19, enrolled during active disease. The CDR3 DNA follows: TGTGCCAGCAGCCTTCTTACATCTGGAAACACCATATATTTT. This gives the protein CASSLLTSGNTIYF.